This TCR beta chain was profiled in a study of siplizumab effects on memory and regulatory T cells. Study-wide results and caveats: Roughly 75-96% of proliferating CD4+ or CD8+ clones defied assignment to a naive or memory phenotype.

This CDR3 spans 14 amino acids. With 6 bases removed from V and 6 bases from J, the gap between germline ends came to 14 bases. Germline V gene data show CDR1 as MDHEN and CDR2 as SYDVKM. Produced via immunoSEQ multiplex PCR; TCRdb's table is partial and in-frame only. The profile shows about 100,000 clones, 85% to 95% of them singletons. As to this clone: No antigen is known for it.

V gene TRBV28 combines with J gene TRBJ1-4, with a possible D match to TRBD1 (5 bases). The source of this sequence is a human donor in good health. Sequencing input: non-Treg CD4+ T cells sorted from blood. The CDR3 loop is CASSPGDRDEKLFF. DNA of the CDR3: TGTGCCAGCAGCCCGGGGGACCGAGATGAAAAACTGTTTTTT.